A single sample gave rise to the 24 T cell receptor beta chains below, sequenced in a study of cytomegalovirus exposure and HLA in healthy donors. The PCR contained 60 Vbeta and 13 Jbeta primers. TCRdb keeps only in-frame clones here, not all; method: immunoSEQ multiplex PCR. The data show over 100,000 clones, with 55% to 65% seen just once and more than 8% held by the top ten. Sequenced material: PBMCs. These receptors all come from a middle-aged man in good health and CMV-seropositive.

The chain combines TRBV5-4 with TRBJ2-5, with D possibly matching TRBD1 (5 bases). Trimming removed 4 bases at V and 1 base at J, with 11 bases between. Germline values: CDR1 SGHNT, CDR2 YYREEE (reference sequence). This CDR3 spans 14 amino acids. The CDR3 protein is CASSKPDTQETQYF. The CDR3 coding sequence is TGTGCCAGCAGCAAGCCGGACACCCAAGAGACCCAGTACTTC.

The gene calls are TRBV7-9 and TRBJ1-4; 7 nucleotides align to TRBD1. Germline V lookup: CDR1 SEHNR, CDR2 FQNEAQ (reference sequence). The V gene end was trimmed by 4 bases and the J gene end by 3 bases; junction bases not matched to a gene: 8. This CDR3 is 16 amino acids long. CDR3 bases: TGTGCCAGCAGCTCTACGTTGGGGACAGCTAATGAAAAACTGTTTTTT. It specifies CASSSTLGTANEKLFF. Supplemented by reference TRBV7-9 and TRBJ1-4, the full variable domain reads DTGVSQNPRHKITKRGQNVTFRCDPISEHNRLYWYRQTLGQGPEFLTYFQNEAQLEKSRLLSDRFSAERPKGSFSTLEIQRTEQGDSAMYLCASSSTLGTANEKLFFGSGTQLSVL.

This chain links TRBV28 with TRBJ2-7, with 8 bases aligning to TRBD1. The CDR3 consists of 15 residues. V gave up 0 bases and J gave up 2 bases; unmatched junction bases: 3. CDR1 MDHEN and CDR2 SYDVKM come from the germline V gene. In DNA form, the CDR3 reads TGTGCCAGCAGTTTATGGGGGACAGGTACCTACGAGCAGTACTTC. Its translation: CASSLWGTGTYEQYF.

The chain employs TRBV5-1 and TRBJ2-5; the match to TRBD2 covers 10 bases. This CDR3 has 18 residues. In germline, CDR1 is SGHRS, CDR2 YFSETQ. V lost 4 bases and J lost 5; bases outside the gene matches: 17. The CDR3 loop reads CASSLTDKSGGAHETQYF. Written as DNA, the CDR3 is TGCGCCAGCAGCCTAACCGATAAAAGCGGGGGGGCCCACGAGACCCAGTACTTC.

This chain links TRBV28 with TRBJ2-3; D is undetermined. CDR3 size: 12 residues. Trimming shortened V by 1 base and J by 4 bases, and 3 bases separated the two germline ends. Germline loops: CDR1 MDHEN, CDR2 SYDVKM. The chain's CDR3 is CASSLSADTQYF. CDR3 sequence (DNA): TGTGCCAGCAGTTTATCGGCAGATACGCAGTATTTT.

This chain uses TRBV5-4 with TRBJ1-1, with 10 bases aligning to TRBD1. Unmatched junction bases numbered 10, after V lost 4 bases and J lost 4 bases. CDR1 and CDR2 from the germline V gene are SGHNT and YYREEE (reference sequence). The CDR3 length is 16 residues. The CDR3 loop is CASSPRVGQGGTEAFF. The CDR3 DNA is TGTGCCAGCAGCCCCCGCGTTGGACAGGGGGGCACTGAAGCTTTCTTT.

The chain links TRBV6-1 to TRBJ2-7; tentatively, D is TRBD1 (6 bases). Germline V CDR1 and CDR2: MNHNS, SASEGT. There are 15 residues in the CDR3. V shed 4 bases and J shed 2 bases, with 15 bases lying between them. The CDR3 protein is CASSVLSQGTYEQYF. In DNA form, the CDR3 reads TGTGCCAGCAGTGTTTTGTCACAGGGCACCTACGAGCAGTACTTC.

The chain links TRBV19 to TRBJ1-5, with D tentatively TRBD1 (5 bases). With 6 bases removed from V and 7 bases from J, the gap between germline ends came to 16 bases. Germline CDR1 is LNHDA and CDR2 is SQIVND (reference sequence). This CDR3 has 14 amino acids. The CDR3 nucleotides are TGTGCCAGTAGCGCGGGTCCGGGGGAACAGCCCCAGCATTTT. Translation: CASSAGPGEQPQHF.

This chain uses TRBV10-3 with TRBJ2-3, with TRBD2 matching over 9 bases. Trimming took 2 bases from V and 5 from J; bases not matched to a gene: 8. This CDR3 is 16 amino acids long. In germline, CDR1 is ENHRY, CDR2 SYGVKD. CDR3 bases: TGTGCCATCAGTGAGAAACCGGGACTAGCCGGAGATACGCAGTATTTT. It is translated as CAISEKPGLAGDTQYF.

The chain joins TRBV10-3 to TRBJ2-3; TRBD1 is a possible D gene (6 bases). The CDR3 extends over 16 amino acids. CDR1 ENHRY and CDR2 SYGVKD come from the germline V gene. The V and J ends lost 3 bases and 2 bases respectively, with 15 bases between them. The CDR3 loop is CAISEMWDKTTDTQYF. The CDR3 DNA reads TGTGCCATCAGTGAAATGTGGGACAAGACCACAGATACGCAGTATTTT.

The rearrangement links TRBV10-3 to TRBJ1-1; 12 nucleotides agree with TRBD1. CDR3 length equals 16 residues. Germline V gene lookup returns CDR1 ENHRY and CDR2 SYGVKD. The J segment lost 5 bases and the V segment lost 7 bases, leaving 11 bases of the junction unmatched. The CDR3 sequence is CAIIRTGTGGKTEAFF. The CDR3 region has the DNA TGTGCCATCATCCGAACCGGGACAGGGGGCAAGACTGAAGCTTTCTTT.

CDR3 coding DNA: TGTGCCAGCAGTTCCCCAGCGGGAGGGGACAATGAGCAGTTCTTC. Translated, it gives CASSSPAGGDNEQFF. The rearrangement uses TRBV6-5 and TRBJ2-1, with TRBD2 matching over 10 bases. Trimming cost V 4 bases and J 5 bases; bases outside gene matches: 5. This CDR3 has 15 residues. Germline V CDR1 and CDR2: MNHEY, SVGAGI.

The V and J genes are TRBV18 and TRBJ2-3; a weak D match, TRBD2 (6 bases). V was clipped by 0 bases and J by 14 bases, with 15 bases between them. The germline gives CDR1 KGHSH, CDR2 LQKENI. This CDR3 has 13 amino acids. CDR3 sequence: CASSPPNQQEGYF. The CDR3 region has the DNA TGTGCCAGCTCACCACCGAATCAGCAGGAGGGGTATTTT.

V is TRBV6-4 and J is TRBJ2-3, with 9 bases matching TRBD1. The J segment lost 2 bases and the V segment lost 4 bases, leaving 4 bases of the junction unmatched. Looked up from germline, CDR1 is MRHNA and CDR2 is SNTAGT. The CDR3 spans 15 residues. This CDR3 is CASSAGQGVTDTQYF. CDR3 in DNA: TGTGCCAGCAGTGCGGGACAGGGCGTCACAGATACGCAGTATTTT.

This clone appeared a single time. V and J are TRBV5-4 and TRBJ2-2, with D tentatively TRBD2 (5 bases). There are 15 residues in the CDR3. Per the germline V gene, CDR1 is SGHNT and CDR2 is YYREEE (reference sequence). V was clipped by 3 bases and J by 1 base, with 10 bases between them. The CDR3 region has the DNA TGTGCCAGCAGCTCAGGACTTTGGAACACCGGGGAGCTGTTTTTT. The encoded protein is CASSSGLWNTGELFF.

The chain is built from TRBV27 and TRBJ2-3; 16 nucleotides align to TRBD2. The CDR3 loop spans 20 amino acids. The J segment lost 4 bases and the V segment lost 2 bases, leaving 12 bases of the junction unmatched. CDR1 and CDR2 (germline): MNHEY, SMNVEV (reference sequence). The CDR3 DNA sequence: TGTGCCAGCAGTTTACACCACCCCTTAGGGACTAGCGGGAGGGCAGATACGCAGTATTTT. Translation gives CASSLHHPLGTSGRADTQYF.

The chain joins TRBV29-1 to TRBJ2-3; 10 positions agree with TRBD1. CDR1 is SQVTM, CDR2 ANQGSEA, per germline. V trimming: 8 bases; J trimming: 6 bases; junction bases outside the gene matches: 11. This CDR3 is 14 amino acids long. The CDR3 spells CSTREGQGTDTQYF. The CDR3 DNA follows: TGCAGCACCCGGGAGGGACAGGGGACGGATACGCAGTATTTT.

The rearrangement links TRBV10-3 to TRBJ2-5, with D unclear. Per the germline V gene, CDR1 is ENHRY and CDR2 is SYGVKD. This CDR3 region has 15 residues. Deletions cut 2 bases from V and 3 bases from J, with 13 bases between. The CDR3, as DNA: TGTGCCATCAGTGAGGGTGAATTACAAAAAGAGACCCAGTACTTC. Its protein product is CAISEGELQKETQYF.

This clone was counted only a few times. The chain joins TRBV9 to TRBJ2-5; TRBD1 matches 11 bases. The length of the CDR3 is 16 residues. The V segment lost 0 bases and the J segment 5 bases; nucleotides outside the gene matches: 6. Germline V gene sequence: CDR1 SGDLS, CDR2 YYNGEE. The CDR3 sequence: CASSVGAGTGGETQYF. CDR3 bases: TGTGCCAGCAGCGTAGGGGCCGGGACAGGGGGTGAGACCCAGTACTTC.

V usage is TRBV29-1 and J usage is TRBJ1-2; TRBD1 is a possible D gene (5 bases). The germline V gene has CDR1 SQVTM and CDR2 ANQGSEA. The CDR3 totals 12 residues. The V and J ends lost 4 bases and 6 bases respectively, with 12 bases between them. CDR3 in DNA: TGCAGCGTTGGCAGGGTAGGAGATGGCTACACCTTC. Translating gives CSVGRVGDGYTF.

The V and J genes are TRBV30 and TRBJ1-2; D is undetermined. Germline loops: CDR1 GTSNPN, CDR2 SVGIG (reference sequence). Deletions cut 0 bases from V and 4 bases from J, with 12 bases between. The CDR3 consists of 14 residues. DNA for the CDR3: TGTGCCTGGAGTGTCTCTAACTTCGGCTATGGCTACACCTTC. Amino acids: CAWSVSNFGYGYTF.

This clone was detected only a few times. The chain carries TRBV9 and TRBJ2-3; a weak D match, TRBD1 (6 bases). V gave up 4 bases and J gave up 2 bases, with 11 bases separating them. Germline V gene sequence: CDR1 SGDLS, CDR2 YYNGEE. This CDR3 has 14 amino acids. In DNA, the CDR3 is TGTGCCAGCAGCCCAACAGGGCTCACAGATACGCAGTATTTT. Protein sequence: CASSPTGLTDTQYF.

This chain's CDR3 is CASSSWTGSSTDTQYF. Written as DNA, the CDR3 is TGTGCCAGCAGTTCCTGGACAGGGTCTAGCACAGATACGCAGTATTTT. This chain joins TRBV6-5 and TRBJ2-3, with 8 bases aligning to TRBD1. J lost 0 bases, V lost 4 bases, and 6 bases had no gene match. This CDR3 region has 16 residues. The germline V gene encodes CDR1 MNHEY and CDR2 SVGAGI.

The chain carries TRBV11-2 and TRBJ2-5; 7 bases are a match to TRBD1. Germline V gene lookup returns CDR1 SGHAT and CDR2 FQNNGV. After removal of 4 bases from V and 3 bases from J, the junction contained 2 bases not matched to a gene. The CDR3 contains 13 residues. CDR3 region: CASSYQGEETQYF. In DNA, the CDR3 is TGTGCCAGCAGCTACCAGGGGGAAGAGACCCAGTACTTC.